This T cell receptor beta chain was captured in a study of OX40 agonist ivuxolimab in advanced cancers. Overall study: Antecedent anti-PD-1, anti-PD-L1 or anti-CTLA-4 therapy was permissible, with roughly 36% having received some.

Autoimmune disease history or systemic immunosuppression was exclusionary. The CDR3 is made up of 14 amino acids. V gave up 5 bases and J gave up 4 bases; unmatched junction bases: 4. In germline, CDR1 is SGHTA, CDR2 FQGNSA. Sequenced by immunoSEQ multiplex PCR; TCRdb stores in-frame clones only, minus some. Here the sample spans 100,000 to 120,000 clones, around 90% being singletons. This receptor was obtained from an adult with an advanced solid tumor such as melanoma, head and neck, liver or kidney cancer. The genes are TRBV7-2 and TRBJ1-3, with TRBD1 identical over 8 bases. The sequences come from CD4+ or CD8+ T cells sorted from blood, collected in a trial of the OX40 agonist ivuxolimab. Written as DNA, the CDR3 is TGTGCCAGCAGCCTTCGGACAGGGGGAAACACCATATATTTT. Translation gives CASSLRTGGNTIYF.